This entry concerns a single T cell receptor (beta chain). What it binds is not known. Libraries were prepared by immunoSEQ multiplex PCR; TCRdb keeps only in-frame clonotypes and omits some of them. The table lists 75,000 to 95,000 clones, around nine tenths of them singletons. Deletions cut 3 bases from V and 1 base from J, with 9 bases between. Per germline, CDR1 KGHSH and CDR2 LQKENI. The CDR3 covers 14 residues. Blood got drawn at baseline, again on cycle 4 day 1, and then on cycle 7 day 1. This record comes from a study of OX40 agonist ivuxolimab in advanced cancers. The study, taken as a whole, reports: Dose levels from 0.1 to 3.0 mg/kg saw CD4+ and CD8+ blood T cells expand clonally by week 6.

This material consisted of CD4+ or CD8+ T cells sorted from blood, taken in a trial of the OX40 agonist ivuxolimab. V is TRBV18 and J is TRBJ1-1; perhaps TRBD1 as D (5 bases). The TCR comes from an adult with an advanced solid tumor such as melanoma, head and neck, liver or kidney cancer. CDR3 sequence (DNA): TGTGCCAGCTCACCGAAACAGGAGAACACTGAAGCTTTCTTT. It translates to CASSPKQENTEAFF.